The 15 T cell receptor beta chains in this list originate from one sample, sequenced in a study of regulatory T cells in long-lasting Graves disease. As to time point: newly diagnosed GD, antithyroid drugs for less than 3 months. PBMC RNA was the source of the TCR library. Building of the TCR beta libraries involved iRepertoire HTBI primers and Arm-PCR of CDR3 regions. TCRdb processed the multiplex PCR reads anew with MiXCR; each CDR3 protein has one entry. The table includes under 250,000 distinct CDR3 sequences, over 20% detected once. The specimen was peripheral blood mononuclear cells (PBMCs), collected at new diagnosis, from a patient treated with antithyroid drugs. These receptors were collected from a female donor with Graves disease.

This clonotype was seen only a few times. The V call is TRBV9, the J call TRBJ2-3; 9 bases align to TRBD2. CDR1 is SGDLS, CDR2 YYNGEE, per germline. V shed 0 bases, J shed 11 bases, and the junction held 4 bases outside the gene matches. The CDR3 spans 13 residues. The CDR3 bases are TGTGCCAGCAGCGTAGGAGATAGCGGGGGGCAGTATTTT. Amino acid sequence: CASSVGDSGGQYF.

This clonotype occurred many times. The chain has TRBV13 and TRBJ2-7; 10 bases agree with TRBD2. V lost 2 bases, J lost 0 bases, and 1 base stayed unmatched. CDR3 length: 15 residues. Germline V gene data show CDR1 as PRHDT and CDR2 as FYEKMQ (reference sequence). This CDR3 reads CASSLPSGGSYEQYF. The CDR3 nucleotides read TGTGCCAGCAGCTTACCTAGCGGGGGCTCCTACGAGCAGTACTTC.

This clonotype was observed at least ten times. The rearrangement joins TRBV20-1 to TRBJ2-7; 9 nucleotides line up with TRBD2. The germline CDR1 and CDR2 sequences are DFQATT and SNEGSKA (reference sequence). The junction had 6 bases not matched to a gene; V was cut back by 0 bases and J by 0 bases. This CDR3 is built from 16 residues. CDR3 protein: CSARDMRGGSSYEQYF. The CDR3 nucleotides are TGCAGTGCTAGAGATATGCGGGGGGGAAGCTCCTACGAGCAGTACTTC.

This clonotype was seen many times. The chain couples TRBV20-1 to TRBJ2-1, with 11 bases that match TRBD2. Germline CDR1 is DFQATT and CDR2 is SNEGSKA (reference sequence). This CDR3 contains 14 residues. The J segment lost 7 bases and the V segment lost 2 bases, leaving 4 bases of the junction unmatched. This CDR3 reads CSARSSGGRNEQFF. Here the CDR3 DNA reads TGCAGTGCTAGATCTAGCGGGGGGAGAAATGAGCAGTTCTTC.

Details on this clonotype: A much more abundant neighbour one base away suggests this may be a read error. The conserved final phenylalanine or tryptophan is absent from the CDR3, which likely points to a read error. This chain links TRBV7-2 with TRBJ1-2; 8 positions match TRBD1. This CDR3 contains 15 residues. Trimming removed 1 base from V and 8 bases from J; junction bases left unmatched: 9. The germline V gene encodes CDR1 SGHTA and CDR2 FQGNSA. The CDR3 spells CASSLGGQGPNGYTS. The CDR3 DNA reads TGTGCCAGCAGCTTAGGCGGACAGGGCCCGAACGGCTACACCTCC.

This clonotype came up a few times. A far larger clone is only one base removed, so a read error is likely. V is TRBV10-3 and J is TRBJ2-2, with D possibly TRBD1 on 5 matching bases. Germline V gene data show CDR1 as ENHRY and CDR2 as SYGVKD. This CDR3 has 15 residues. CDR3 amino acids: CASSPRPTGTGELFF. As DNA, the CDR3 is TGTGCCAGCAGTCCCCGGCCTACAGGCACCGGGGAGCTGTTTTTT.

This rearrangement joins TRBV7-6 to TRBJ1-1, with D unresolved. V lost 5 bases and J lost 1, with 11 bases in between. Germline values: CDR1 SGHVS, CDR2 FNYEAQ. The length of the CDR3 is 14 residues. The CDR3 region has the DNA TGTGCCAGCAGCCACCGGACGGAGAACACTGAAGCTTTCTTT. It yields the protein CASSHRTENTEAFF.

This clonotype was detected many times. The chain joins TRBV12-3 or TRBV12-4 to TRBJ2-4; D unresolved. Trimming removed 6 bases at V and 0 bases at J, with 15 bases between. The CDR3 runs 16 residues. Here the CDR3 DNA reads TGTGCCAGCAGCCCTGGACCGATGCTAGCCAAAAACATTCAGTACTTC. Amino acid sequence: CASSPGPMLAKNIQYF.

This clonotype has at least ten counts. The CDR3 loop is CSATSGQSKETQYF. The CDR3 DNA follows: TGCAGTGCTACGAGTGGGCAAAGCAAAGAGACCCAGTACTTC. V usage is TRBV20-1 and J usage is TRBJ2-5; D gene uncertain. This CDR3 has 14 amino acids. V was clipped by 4 bases and J by 3 bases, with 15 bases between them. Germline CDR1 reads DFQATT; CDR2 reads SNEGSKA (reference sequence).

This clonotype was counted many times. The chain recombines TRBV12-3 or TRBV12-4 with TRBJ2-3; 8 bases match TRBD1. V gave up 5 bases and J gave up 5 bases; unmatched junction bases: 9. The CDR3 consists of 15 residues. The CDR3 region has the DNA TGTGCCAGCAGTCCGGGGACAGGCGAGGGAGATACGCAGTATTTT. Amino acids: CASSPGTGEGDTQYF.

CDR3 region: CASSLAQWREVGEQFF. CDR3 sequence (DNA): TGTGCCAGCAGCTTAGCGCAGTGGCGGGAGGTTGGTGAGCAGTTCTTC. The chain links TRBV7-9 to TRBJ2-1, with TRBD2 matching over 8 bases. J lost 9 bases, V lost 0 bases, and 10 bases had no gene match. Germline assignment: CDR1 SEHNR and CDR2 FQNEAQ (reference sequence). The CDR3 extends over 16 amino acids.

The chain is built from TRBV6-1 and TRBJ1-2; tentatively, D is TRBD1 (5 bases). V shed 7 bases and J shed 0 bases, with 12 bases lying between them. Germline values: CDR1 MNHNS, CDR2 SASEGT. CDR3 length: 14 amino acids. The CDR3 DNA reads TGTGCCAGCAAGGGCAGGACAACTAACTATGGCTACACCTTC. Protein product: CASKGRTTNYGYTF.

Regarding this clonotype: A much larger clone is a single base away; this may be a read error. The V and J genes are TRBV5-1 and TRBJ2-7, with 7 positions matching TRBD2. The CDR3 loop spans 13 amino acids. From germline, CDR1 is SGHRS and CDR2 YFSETQ. CDR3 amino acids: CASSPSGVYEQHF. The CDR3 DNA is TGTGCCAGCAGCCCCAGCGGGGTCTACGAGCAGCACTTC.

This clonotype was counted ten times or more. The rearrangement joins TRBV3-1 to TRBJ2-1; 13 nucleotides align to TRBD2. The germline V gene encodes CDR1 LGHDT and CDR2 YNNKEL (reference sequence). J was trimmed by 4 bases and V by 1 base; bases with no gene match: 4. The CDR3 contains 17 residues. The CDR3 sequence is CASSQGGLAGAYNEQFF. DNA of the CDR3: TGTGCCAGCAGCCAAGGAGGACTAGCGGGAGCATACAATGAGCAGTTCTTC.

In its sample, this clonotype was seen a few times. This chain connects TRBV29-1 to TRBJ1-1; the match to TRBD1 covers 7 bases. J was trimmed by 4 bases and V by 4 bases; bases with no gene match: 6. CDR1 and CDR2 from the germline V gene are SQVTM and ANQGSEA. The CDR3 runs to 13 residues. As DNA, the CDR3 is TGCAGCGTTGCTCTCGCAGGGGGCACTGAAGCTTTCTTT. Translated: CSVALAGGTEAFF.